Shown below are 7 T cell receptor beta chains from a single sample sequenced in a study of blood T cell repertoires in COVID-19. Sequencing used immunoSEQ multiplex PCR; TCRdb keeps in-frame clones, though not all of them. This sample carries about 300,000 clones, 85% to 90% of them seen once, and the ten largest clones take 3.5% to 4.5%. The sample was PBMCs or T cells enriched from blood (not recorded which). The source of these receptors is a man younger than 45 who had recovered from COVID-19.

The chain is built from TRBV3-1 (or the pseudogene TRBV3-2) and TRBJ1-3; D gene uncertain. V shed 0 bases and J shed 3 bases, with 9 bases lying between them. CDR1 is LGHDT and CDR2 is YNNKEL in the germline V gene (reference sequence). The CDR3 runs 15 residues. CDR3 in DNA: TGTGCCAGCAGCCAAGATGCCGGAGATGGAAACACCATATATTTT. It translates to CASSQDAGDGNTIYF.

The V call is TRBV27, the J call TRBJ2-7, with D perhaps matching TRBD2 (6 bases). The CDR3 has 14 amino acids. Germline lookup yields CDR1 MNHEY and CDR2 SMNVEV (reference sequence). Trimming removed 5 bases at V and 3 bases at J, with 14 bases between. Here the CDR3 reads CASSTLGLFYEQYF. DNA of the CDR3: TGTGCCAGCAGTACGCTGGGACTCTTCTACGAGCAGTACTTC.

This chain connects TRBV5-1 to TRBJ2-3; D perhaps matches TRBD2 (5 bases). Germline V CDR1 and CDR2: SGHRS, YFSETQ. The CDR3 has 14 residues. V was clipped by 0 bases and J by 3 bases, with 8 bases between them. The CDR3 DNA sequence: TGCGCCAGCAGCTTGGGAGCGGCTACAGATACGCAGTATTTT. Translated, it gives CASSLGAATDTQYF.

The CDR3 region is CASSQHSQQETQYF. The DNA of the CDR3 is TGCGCCAGCAGCCAACACAGCCAGCAAGAGACCCAGTACTTC. The chain joins TRBV4-1 to TRBJ2-5; D ambiguous. The CDR3 spans 14 residues. The germline V gene encodes CDR1 MGHRA and CDR2 YSYEKL. Trimming left V 2 bases short and J 2 bases short, with 9 bases between.

The chain couples TRBV7-9 to TRBJ2-1; possible D gene TRBD1, 6 bases. The length of the CDR3 is 16 residues. Deletions cut 2 bases from V and 4 bases from J, with 15 bases between. Looked up from germline, CDR1 is SEHNR and CDR2 is FQNEAQ (reference sequence). CDR3 amino acids: CASSLTDRLGYNEQFF. In DNA form, the CDR3 reads TGTGCCAGCAGCTTAACCGACAGGCTGGGATACAATGAGCAGTTCTTC.

This chain uses TRBV28 with TRBJ2-5; 13 bases are shared with TRBD2. Per the germline V gene, CDR1 is MDHEN and CDR2 is SYDVKM. The CDR3 is 14 amino acids. Germline trimming cut 11 bases from V and 6 bases from J; bases unmatched to any gene: 9. The CDR3 reads CASQLAGGPKTQYF. DNA of the CDR3: TGTGCCTCTCAACTAGCGGGGGGGCCTAAGACCCAGTACTTC.

This clone was recorded once. This chain's CDR3 is CASSPTDAVTGELFF. CDR3 coding DNA: TGTGCCAGCAGCCCCACGGATGCGGTGACCGGGGAGCTGTTTTTT. The chain carries TRBV6-2 or TRBV6-3 and TRBJ2-2; D is unclear. V dropped 6 bases and J dropped 5 bases, with 16 bases sitting between them. This CDR3 has 15 amino acids. Germline CDR1 MNHEY, CDR2 SVGEGT.